Listed here are 5 T cell receptor beta chains from one sample, sequenced in a study of T cells after yellow fever vaccination. TCRdb ran MiXCR on the 5' RACE reads and lists one entry per CDR3 protein. The repertoire holds approximately 70,000 distinct CDR3 sequences, with 7.3% as singletons. The sample in question was CD8+ T cells sorted from PBMCs, obtained 10 days after the first yellow fever vaccination. The receptors were gathered from a man aged 18-30 years who received the YFV17D yellow fever vaccine.

In its sample, this clonotype was seen many times. The V and J genes are TRBV6-1 and TRBJ2-1; no reliable D call. This CDR3 spans 15 amino acids. The germline V gene encodes CDR1 MNHNS and CDR2 SASEGT. Trimming cost V 5 bases and J 2 bases, with 13 bases left between them. CDR3 bases: TGTGCCAGCAGTCTCCGCCTAACAACCTACAATGAGCAGTTCTTC. Its protein product is CASSLRLTTYNEQFF.

This clonotype was seen ten or more times. CDR3 amino acids: CASTQEDHPYEQYV. As DNA, the CDR3 is TGTGCCAGCACTCAGGAGGACCACCCCTACGAGCAGTACGTC. This chain connects TRBV7-9 to TRBJ2-7, with D possibly matching TRBD2 (5 bases). CDR3 length equals 14 residues. V dropped 7 bases and J dropped 2 bases, with 15 bases sitting between them. Germline loops: CDR1 SEHNR, CDR2 FQNEAQ (reference sequence).

This clonotype appeared once. The chain carries TRBV7-9 and TRBJ1-2, with a possible D match to TRBD1 (5 bases). CDR3 length: 14 residues. Germline assignment: CDR1 SEHNR and CDR2 FQNEAQ (reference sequence). V lost 5 bases to trimming and J lost 4 bases, with 14 bases between them. Written as DNA, the CDR3 is TGTGCCAGCAGCCCCCAGACAGTCACCTATGGCTACACCTTC. Protein sequence: CASSPQTVTYGYTF.

This clonotype was found many times. In DNA, the CDR3 is TGTGCCAGCAATCCTCCCTCCAACCGGGGGGAAGACAATGAGCAGTTCTTC. Amino acids: CASNPPSNRGEDNEQFF. The chain is built from TRBV7-9 and TRBJ2-1, with 7 bases aligning to TRBD2. Losses at the gene ends were 7 bases for V and 5 bases for J; bases not matched to a gene: 17. CDR1 is SEHNR and CDR2 is FQNEAQ in the germline V gene (reference sequence). The CDR3 has 17 amino acids.

This clonotype was recorded a few times. The chain employs TRBV4-1 and TRBJ2-5; 9 nucleotides agree with TRBD1. The V gene end was trimmed by 3 bases and the J gene end by 2 bases; junction bases not matched to a gene: 4. This CDR3 is built from 15 residues. Germline CDR1 MGHRA, CDR2 YSYEKL. The CDR3 reads CASSQGDRGQETQYF. As DNA, the CDR3 is TGCGCCAGCAGCCAGGGCGACAGGGGGCAAGAGACCCAGTACTTC.